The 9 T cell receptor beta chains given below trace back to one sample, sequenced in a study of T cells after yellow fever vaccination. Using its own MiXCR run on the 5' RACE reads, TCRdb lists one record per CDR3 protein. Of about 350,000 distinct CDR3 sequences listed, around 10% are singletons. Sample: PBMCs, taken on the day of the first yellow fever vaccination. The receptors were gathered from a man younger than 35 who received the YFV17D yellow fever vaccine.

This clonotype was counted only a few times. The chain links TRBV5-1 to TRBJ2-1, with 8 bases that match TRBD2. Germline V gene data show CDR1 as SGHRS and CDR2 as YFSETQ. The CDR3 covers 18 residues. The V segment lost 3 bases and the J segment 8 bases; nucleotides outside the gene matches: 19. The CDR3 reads CASSYWGPYGTSRYEQFF. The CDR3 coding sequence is TGCGCCAGCAGCTACTGGGGCCCATACGGGACTAGTCGATATGAGCAGTTCTTC.

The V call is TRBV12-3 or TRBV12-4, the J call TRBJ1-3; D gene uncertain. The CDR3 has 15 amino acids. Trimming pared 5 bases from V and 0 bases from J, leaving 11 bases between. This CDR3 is CASSLLSVSGNTIYF. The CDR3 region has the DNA TGTGCCAGCAGTCTCCTTTCCGTCTCTGGAAACACCATATATTTT.

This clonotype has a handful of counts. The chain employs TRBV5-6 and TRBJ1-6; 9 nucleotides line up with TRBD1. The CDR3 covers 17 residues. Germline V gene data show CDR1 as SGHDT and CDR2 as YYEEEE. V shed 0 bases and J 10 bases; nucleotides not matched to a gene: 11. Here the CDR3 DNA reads TGTGCCAGCAGCTTGGAGTTGGGACAGGGAAGTGGATCACCCCTCCACTTT. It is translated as CASSLELGQGSGSPLHF.

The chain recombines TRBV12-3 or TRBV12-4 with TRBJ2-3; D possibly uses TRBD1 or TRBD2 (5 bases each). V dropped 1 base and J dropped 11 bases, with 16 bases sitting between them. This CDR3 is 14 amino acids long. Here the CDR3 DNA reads TGTGCCAGCAGTTTAGACCCACAGGAACGGGGGCAGTATTTT. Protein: CASSLDPQERGQYF.

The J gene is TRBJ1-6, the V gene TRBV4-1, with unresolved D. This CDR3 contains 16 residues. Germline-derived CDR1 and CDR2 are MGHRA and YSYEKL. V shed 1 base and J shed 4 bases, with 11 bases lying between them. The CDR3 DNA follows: TGCGCCAGCAGCCAAGGGGTAACAGAGTATAATTCACCCCTCCACTTT. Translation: CASSQGVTEYNSPLHF.

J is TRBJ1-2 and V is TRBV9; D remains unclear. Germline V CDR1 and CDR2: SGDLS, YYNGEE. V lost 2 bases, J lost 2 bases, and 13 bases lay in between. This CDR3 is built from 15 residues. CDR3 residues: CASSVYGKANYGYTF. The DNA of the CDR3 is TGTGCCAGCAGCGTCTACGGGAAAGCCAACTATGGCTACACCTTC.

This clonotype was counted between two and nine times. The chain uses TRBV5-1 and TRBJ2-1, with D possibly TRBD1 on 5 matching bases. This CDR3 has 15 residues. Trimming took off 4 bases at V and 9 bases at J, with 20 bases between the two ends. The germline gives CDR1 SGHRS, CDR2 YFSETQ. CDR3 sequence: CASSPSGQKHGEQFF. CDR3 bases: TGCGCCAGCAGCCCGTCAGGGCAAAAACACGGTGAGCAGTTCTTC.

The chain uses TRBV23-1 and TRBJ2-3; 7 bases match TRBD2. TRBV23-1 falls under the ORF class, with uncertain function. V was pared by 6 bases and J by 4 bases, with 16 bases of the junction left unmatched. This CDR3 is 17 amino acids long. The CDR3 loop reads CASRAPWPLRGADTQYF. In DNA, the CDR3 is TGCGCCAGCAGGGCCCCCTGGCCGCTTCGGGGGGCAGATACGCAGTATTTT.

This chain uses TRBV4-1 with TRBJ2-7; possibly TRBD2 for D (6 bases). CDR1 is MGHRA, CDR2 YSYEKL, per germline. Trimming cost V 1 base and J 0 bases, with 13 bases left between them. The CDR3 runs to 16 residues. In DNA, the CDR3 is TGCGCCAGCAGCCAAGTCGCGGGAATGAGCTCCTACGAGCAGTACTTC. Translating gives CASSQVAGMSSYEQYF.